This passage covers 14 T cell receptor beta chains from one sample sequenced in a study of cytotoxic CD8 clonotypes in ibrutinib-treated CLL. Generated by immunoSEQ multiplex PCR, the TCRdb table keeps only in-frame clones and is missing some. The sample carries fewer than 55,000 clones, about 57% recorded once. The sample was PBMCs, taken after 24 months of ibrutinib treatment. These receptors were obtained from a human donor with chronic lymphocytic leukemia.

This chain connects TRBV6-5 to TRBJ1-1, with D uncertain. CDR1 and CDR2 (germline): MNHEY, SVGAGI. The CDR3 totals 14 residues. Trimming took off 3 bases at V and 1 base at J, with 9 bases between the two ends. The CDR3 spells CASSYSRSNTEAFF. The CDR3 DNA follows: TGTGCCAGCAGTTATTCCAGATCGAACACTGAAGCTTTCTTT.

In its sample, this clone was seen a few times. The chain carries TRBV6-6 and TRBJ1-4; D not certain. There are 12 residues in the CDR3. Trimming pared 2 bases from V and 8 bases from J, leaving 6 bases between. The V gene's germline CDR1 is MNHNY and CDR2 SVGAGI (reference sequence). The CDR3: CASSYGLEKLFF. For the CDR3, the DNA is TGTGCCAGCAGTTACGGGTTGGAAAAACTGTTTTTT.

This clone turned up a few times. V is TRBV2 and J is TRBJ1-6, with 9 bases that match TRBD1. V shed 7 bases and J 7 bases; nucleotides not matched to a gene: 5. The germline CDR1 and CDR2 sequences are SNHLY and FYNNEI. This CDR3 has 14 amino acids. The CDR3 DNA reads TGTGCCAGCACTGTACAGGGGGCGAATTCACCCCTCCACTTT. Encoded protein: CASTVQGANSPLHF. The variable domain in full, with the rest retrieved from reference TRBV2 and TRBJ1-6, is EPEVTQTPSHQVTQMGQEVILRCVPISNHLYFYWYRQILGQKVEFLVSFYNNEISEKSEIFDDQFSVERPDGSNFTLKIRSTKLEDSAMYFCASTVQGANSPLHFGNGTRLTVT.

The V gene is TRBV19, the J gene TRBJ1-2; D remains unclear. The germline V and J ends were trimmed by 5 bases and 6 bases, with 13 bases remaining between them. Germline CDR1 reads LNHDA; CDR2 reads SQIVND (reference sequence). This CDR3 has 13 residues. The CDR3 sequence: CASSQTGWDGYTF. The CDR3 DNA follows: TGTGCCAGTAGTCAGACCGGGTGGGATGGCTACACCTTC.

In its sample, this clone was seen once. The chain combines TRBV2 with TRBJ1-1; the D is unclear. V was shortened by 7 bases and J by 6 bases, with 21 bases between the two germline ends. The CDR3 runs to 15 residues. Germline CDR1 reads SNHLY; CDR2 reads FYNNEI. The CDR3 DNA reads TGTGCCAGCATTACCCCTGCCAAGAGGGCGCCTGAAGCTTTCTTT. As protein: CASITPAKRAPEAFF.

This clone occurred a few times. This chain uses TRBV4-1 with TRBJ1-6, with TRBD1 identical over 10 bases. Trimming took 4 bases from V and 7 from J; bases not matched to a gene: 7. CDR1 and CDR2 (germline): MGHRA, YSYEKL. The CDR3 length is 16 residues. CDR3 sequence reads: CASSPRPTGGNSPLHF. The DNA for the CDR3 is TGCGCCAGCAGCCCCCGCCCGACAGGGGGCAATTCACCCCTCCACTTT.

The V and J genes are TRBV5-1 and TRBJ1-4, with D tentatively TRBD1 (6 bases). The germline V gene encodes CDR1 SGHRS and CDR2 YFSETQ. This CDR3 has 15 residues. Trimming shortened V by 2 bases and J by 2 bases, and 10 bases separated the two germline ends. CDR3 DNA sequence: TGCGCCAGCAGCTTTCTTGGACAGACTAATGAAAAACTGTTTTTT. Protein: CASSFLGQTNEKLFF.

This clone was seen a handful of times. J is TRBJ2-1 and V is TRBV5-4, with 10 bases that match TRBD1. CDR1 and CDR2 (germline): SGHNT, YYREEE (reference sequence). The length of the CDR3 is 14 residues. Trimming removed 9 bases from V and 6 bases from J; junction bases left unmatched: 9. The CDR3 loop reads CAIGGGQGVNEQFF. CDR3 bases: TGTGCCATCGGGGGCGGACAGGGGGTCAATGAGCAGTTCTTC. The entire variable domain, with the rest obtained from reference TRBV5-4 and TRBJ2-1, is as follows: ETGVTQSPTHLIKTRGQQVTLRCSSQSGHNTVSWYQQALGQGPQFIFQYYREEENGRGNFPPRFSGLQFPNYSSELNVNALELDDSALYLCAIGGGQGVNEQFFGPGTRLTVL.

This clone has ten or more counts. The rearrangement links TRBV6-5 to TRBJ2-1; TRBD2 matches at 7 bases. Looked up from germline, CDR1 is MNHEY and CDR2 is SVGAGI. Trimming cost V 7 bases and J 5 bases; bases outside gene matches: 11. The length of the CDR3 is 15 residues. The CDR3 protein is CASTHSGLADNEQFF. The CDR3 nucleotides read TGTGCCAGCACTCACTCCGGGCTAGCGGACAATGAGCAGTTCTTC.

V and J are TRBV21-1 and TRBJ2-7; the table assigns TRBD2, which was not confirmed against the DNA. TRBV21-1 is deemed a pseudogene. CDR3 length: 11 residues. Here the CDR3 reads CASSKPGEQYF. CDR3 nucleotides: TGTGCCAGCAGCAAGCCGGGCGAGCAGTACTTC.

This chain joins TRBV6-1 and TRBJ2-2; D is tentatively TRBD1 or TRBD2 (5 bases each). V was pared by 7 bases and J by 4 bases, with 13 bases between. The CDR3 totals 14 residues. CDR1 is MNHNS and CDR2 is SASEGT in the germline V gene. The chain's CDR3 is CASTSGAVTGELFF. The CDR3 DNA is TGTGCCAGCACCTCCGGGGCAGTCACCGGGGAGCTGTTTTTT.

The genes are TRBV19 and TRBJ2-7; D is uncertain. Looked up from germline, CDR1 is LNHDA and CDR2 is SQIVND (reference sequence). The CDR3 loop spans 16 amino acids. V was shortened by 6 bases and J by 1 base, with 19 bases between the two germline ends. The chain's CDR3 is CASSYFPVGPSYEQYF. CDR3 nucleotide sequence: TGTGCCAGTAGCTATTTCCCCGTCGGACCGTCCTACGAGCAGTACTTC. The full variable domain, completed using reference TRBV19 and TRBJ2-7, is DGGITQSPKYLFRKEGQNVTLSCEQNLNHDAMYWYRQDPGQGLRLIYYSQIVNDFQKGDIAEGYSVSREKKESFPLTVTSAQKNPTAFYLCASSYFPVGPSYEQYFGPGTRLTVT.

A note on this clone: Germline and junction disagree at one end, which may indicate a read error. The rearrangement links TRBV5-1 to TRBJ1-6; D may be TRBD1 (5 bases). Per germline, CDR1 SGHRS and CDR2 YFSETQ. The CDR3 runs 17 residues. The CDR3 reads CASSLAGPRGYNPPLHF. In DNA, the CDR3 is TGCGCCAGCAGCTTGGCCGGCCCCCGGGGCTATAATCCACCCCTCCACTTT.

The chain joins TRBV29-1 to TRBJ1-2; 7 bases map to TRBD1. Trimming cost V 2 bases and J 3 bases; bases outside gene matches: 6. The CDR3 has 14 residues. Germline CDR1 is SQVTM and CDR2 is ANQGSEA. The CDR3: CSVETPDRDYGYTF. The CDR3 DNA reads TGCAGCGTTGAAACACCCGACAGGGACTATGGCTACACCTTC.